This is a list of T cell receptor beta chains from one sample in a study of T cell changes during pregnancy in multiple sclerosis. Assay used: immunoSEQ multiplex PCR; TCRdb lists only in-frame clones, some missing. Of about 70,000 clones in the sample, about 92% were seen once. The sample was peripheral blood, taken before pregnancy. These receptor sequences come from a female donor with multiple sclerosis, enrolled in a pregnancy study. CDR3s include the opening cysteine and the closing phenylalanine or tryptophan. D genes are given only for firm matches. Clone size is shown for a subset of rows, as once, few, many or a class of expanded clone.

j_gene	d_gene	v_gene	abundance	CDR3aa	CDR3nt
TRBJ1-2	NA	TRBV5-4	NA	CASSLEVANYGYTF	TGTGCCAGCAGTCTGGAGGTAGCTAACTATGGCTACACCTTC
TRBJ2-3	NA	TRBV4-3	NA	CASSQESGGKRDTQYF	TGCGCCAGCAGCCAAGAAAGTGGAGGGAAACGCGATACGCAGTATTTT
TRBJ1-2	TRBD1	TRBV18	NA	CASSPGTGGTYGYTF	TGTGCCAGCTCACCGGGGACAGGGGGCACCTATGGCTACACCTTC
TRBJ2-7	TRBD2	TRBV5-1	NA	CASRREWTSGDLYEQYF	TGCGCCAGCAGGCGGGAGTGGACTAGCGGGGACCTCTACGAGCAGTACTTC
TRBJ2-1	NA	TRBV18	NA	CASSPPSGNEQFF	TGTGCCAGCTCACCACCGTCAGGGAATGAGCAGTTCTTC
TRBJ1-3	NA	TRBV5-1	NA	CASSLGPQGTGNTIYF	TGCGCCAGCAGCTTGGGACCTCAGGGAACTGGAAACACCATATATTTT
TRBJ1-3	TRBD1	TRBV9	NA	CASSVTGLVGNTIYF	TGTGCCAGCAGCGTGACAGGGCTTGTCGGAAACACCATATATTTT
TRBJ2-3	NA	TRBV4-3	NA	CASSQQRGDTDTQYF	TGCGCCAGCAGCCAGCAAAGAGGAGACACAGATACGCAGTATTTT
TRBJ1-6	NA	TRBV30	once	CAWSVKDSLDSPLHF	TGTGCCTGGAGTGTAAAAGACAGTCTCGACTCACCCCTCCACTTT
TRBJ2-1	TRBD2	TRBV13	NA	CASSTWRERGFSYNEQFF	TGTGCCAGCAGCACCTGGCGGGAGCGGGGTTTCTCCTACAATGAGCAGTTCTTC
TRBJ2-6	NA	TRBV27	NA	CASSPRGAGANVLTF	TGTGCCAGCAGTCCCCGGGGTGCTGGGGCCAACGTCCTGACTTTC
TRBJ1-1	NA	TRBV30	NA	CAWTTRGAAEAFF	TGTGCCTGGACCACACGGGGGGCCGCTGAAGCTTTCTTT
TRBJ1-1	TRBD1	TRBV27	NA	CASSPGTGRMNTEAFF	TGTGCCAGCAGTCCCGGGACAGGGCGAATGAACACTGAAGCTTTCTTT
TRBJ2-5	NA	TRBV18	NA	CATTSRGQETQYF	TGTGCCACTACCTCGAGGGGGCAAGAGACCCAGTACTTC
TRBJ2-7	TRBD2	TRBV5-8	NA	CASSPRQGGGSYEQYF	TGTGCCAGCAGCCCCCGGCAGGGCGGGGGCTCCTACGAGCAGTACTTC
TRBJ2-7	TRBD1	TRBV13	once	CASSPGTGNGIPYF	TGTGCCAGCAGCCCAGGGACAGGGAATGGAATACCGTACTTC
TRBJ1-5	NA	TRBV5-5	NA	CASSLTTGNQPQHF	TGTGCCAGCAGCTTGACGACGGGGAATCAGCCCCAGCATTTT
TRBJ1-5	NA	TRBV30	once	CAWSEYFGSQPQHF	TGTGCCTGGAGTGAGTACTTTGGGAGCCAGCCCCAGCATTTT
TRBJ2-2	TRBD2	TRBV10-1	NA	CASSGTSGRIKEDTGELFF	TGCGCCAGCAGCGGGACTAGCGGGAGGATAAAGGAGGACACCGGGGAGCTGTTTTTT
TRBJ2-3	NA	TRBV5-1	once	CASRATGSTDTQYF	TGCGCCAGCAGGGCGACGGGGAGCACAGATACGCAGTATTTT
TRBJ2-1	NA	TRBV7-8	NA	CASSLVRGAVDNEQFF	TGTGCCAGCAGCTTAGTCCGGGGGGCGGTAGACAATGAGCAGTTCTTC
TRBJ1-1	NA	TRBV30	few	CAWAEDTEAFF	TGTGCCTGGGCCGAGGACACTGAAGCTTTCTTT
TRBJ1-2	NA	TRBV7-2	NA	CASSQSGGQNYGYTF	TGTGCCAGCAGCCAGAGCGGTGGACAGAACTATGGCTACACCTTC
TRBJ2-1	TRBD2	TRBV27	NA	CASSLSGGLREQFF	TGTGCCAGCAGTTTATCGGGAGGGCTTAGGGAGCAGTTCTTC
TRBJ1-1	NA	TRBV6-1	NA	CASRTNRAENTEAFF	TGTGCCAGCAGGACAAACAGGGCCGAGAACACTGAAGCTTTCTTT
TRBJ2-7	TRBD2	TRBV7-2	NA	CASSLYELAAYEQYF	TGTGCCAGCAGCCTTTACGAACTAGCGGCCTACGAGCAGTACTTC
TRBJ2-7	TRBD1	TRBV5-8	NA	CACVRDRGSYEQYF	TGTGCCTGCGTCCGGGACAGGGGGTCCTACGAGCAGTACTTC
TRBJ2-3	NA	TRBV5-5	NA	CASSFGDRGDTQYF	TGTGCCAGCAGCTTCGGTGACAGAGGAGATACGCAGTATTTT
TRBJ2-7	NA	TRBV11-2	few	CASRESGPSYEQYF	TGTGCCAGCAGGGAAAGCGGGCCGTCCTACGAGCAGTACTTC
TRBJ2-2	TRBD2	TRBV5-5	NA	CASSIGTSYTGELFF	TGTGCCAGCAGCATCGGGACTAGTTACACCGGGGAGCTGTTTTTT
TRBJ2-4	TRBD2	TRBV28	NA	CASSPWGVAGKNIQYF	TGTGCCAGCAGCCCTTGGGGGGTAGCGGGTAAAAACATTCAGTACTTC
TRBJ2-5	NA	TRBV19	NA	CASSPLRGGKTQYF	TGTGCCAGTAGCCCCTTGAGGGGCGGGAAGACCCAGTACTTC
TRBJ2-3	TRBD2	TRBV29-1	NA	CSVEDPGGPQSTDTQYF	TGCAGCGTTGAGGACCCGGGAGGGCCCCAGAGCACAGATACGCAGTATTTT
TRBJ2-1	TRBD1	TRBV30	NA	CAWETGVGNEQFF	TGTGCCTGGGAGACAGGGGTAGGGAATGAGCAGTTCTTC
TRBJ2-1	NA	TRBV4-3	NA	CASSQDRLAGEQFF	TGCGCCAGCAGCCAAGATAGGTTGGCAGGTGAGCAGTTCTTC
TRBJ2-2	TRBD1	TRBV18	NA	CASSTRDSSGTGELFF	TGTGCCAGCTCAACTCGGGACAGCTCGGGTACCGGGGAGCTGTTTTTT
TRBJ2-7	TRBD2	TRBV7-2	NA	CASSLAPSGSIEQYF	TGTGCCAGCAGCTTAGCGCCTAGCGGGAGTATCGAGCAGTACTTC
TRBJ2-1	TRBD2	TRBV6-4	few	CASSDSSGSYNEQFF	TGTGCCAGCAGTGACTCTAGCGGGTCCTACAATGAGCAGTTCTTC
TRBJ1-1	NA	TRBV7-9	NA	CASSLLGYEAFF	TGTGCCAGCAGCTTATTGGGCTACGAAGCTTTCTTT
TRBJ2-7	NA	TRBV27	NA	CASSLTGQIHKYEQYF	TGTGCCAGCAGTTTAACCGGACAGATCCACAAATACGAGCAGTACTTC
TRBJ1-2	NA	TRBV25-1	NA	CASSGGANGYTF	TGTGCCAGCAGTGGAGGCGCAAATGGCTACACCTTC
TRBJ2-4	TRBD2	TRBV7-2	NA	CASSLTSSGLNIQYF	TGTGCCAGCAGCTTAACGTCTAGCGGGCTAAACATTCAGTACTTC
TRBJ2-3	TRBD1	TRBV9	NA	CASSVQAQGAEDTQYF	TGTGCCAGCAGCGTACAGGCGCAGGGGGCCGAAGATACGCAGTATTTT
TRBJ2-7	TRBD2	TRBV6-5	NA	CASSYLLTSEKDEQYF	TGTGCCAGCAGTTACCTCTTGACTAGCGAGAAAGACGAGCAGTACTTC
TRBJ2-3	TRBD2	TRBV6-6	once	CASSYSGGGRADTQYF	TGTGCCAGCAGTTACTCGGGGGGAGGGAGAGCAGATACGCAGTATTTT
TRBJ2-3	TRBD2	TRBV28	once	CASSLVGRAGPDTQYF	TGTGCCAGCAGTTTGGTTGGCCGAGCGGGGCCAGATACGCAGTATTTT
TRBJ2-3	TRBD1	TRBV5-4	NA	CASSLDTDRGLDTQYF	TGTGCCAGCAGCTTGGATACGGACAGGGGGCTAGATACGCAGTATTTT
TRBJ1-5	NA	TRBV21-1	NA	CASSRGTGEGQPQHF	TGTGCCAGCAGCAGGGGGACAGGGGAAGGTCAGCCCCAGCATTTT
TRBJ1-1	TRBD1	TRBV5-1	NA	CASSWETGVRNTEAFF	TGCGCCAGCAGCTGGGAGACAGGGGTGAGGAACACTGAAGCTTTCTTT
TRBJ1-1	NA	TRBV5-1	NA	CASSWVGGMNTEAFF	TGCGCCAGCAGCTGGGTCGGAGGAATGAACACTGAAGCTTTCTTT
TRBJ1-4	TRBD1	TRBV6-5	NA	CASSRQGFNGKLFF	TGTGCCAGCAGTAGACAGGGGTTTAATGGAAAACTGTTTTTT
TRBJ2-7	TRBD1	TRBV28	NA	CASSFLQGSLHEQYF	TGTGCCAGCAGTTTTCTACAGGGGTCACTCCACGAGCAGTACTTC
TRBJ2-7	NA	TRBV9	NA	CASSGSGTRYEQYF	TGTGCCAGCAGCGGATCCGGGACACGCTACGAGCAGTACTTC
TRBJ1-2	TRBD1	TRBV19	NA	CASSIRQGDGYTF	TGTGCCAGTAGTATACGGCAGGGGGATGGCTACACCTTC